The source of this T cell receptor (beta chain) is a study of identical twins. V was pared by 1 base and J by 2 bases, with 3 bases of the junction left unmatched. The CDR3 is 16 amino acids. The germline CDR1 and CDR2 sequences are LNHNV and YYDKDF (reference sequence). Using its own MiXCR run on the 5' RACE reads, TCRdb lists one record per CDR3 protein. The table has about 240,000 distinct CDR3 sequences, 9.5% to 15% seen once. The data were also submitted as part of a second study, on yellow fever vaccine responses in identical twins.

The receptor's source is a woman aged 18-30 years in good health. Material for sequencing was memory (CD45RO+) T cells sorted from blood. The chain links TRBV15 to TRBJ1-3; 9 positions agree with TRBD1. The CDR3 bases are TGTGCCACCAGCAGAGGGGACAGGGCCACTGGAAACACCATATATTTT. This encodes CATSRGDRATGNTIYF.